The rows below give T cell receptor beta chains drawn from one sample of a study of cytomegalovirus exposure and HLA in healthy donors. Here immunoSEQ multiplex PCR was the method, and the copy in TCRdb shows in-frame clones only, minus some. The sample includes some 120,000 clones, about 8.5% seen only once; the top ten take under 7%. What was sequenced was PBMCs. These receptors were obtained from a man aged 35 to 55 in good health and CMV-seronegative. The CDR3 runs from the conserved cysteine through the conserved F or W. Fields, in order: V gene, J gene, D gene, clone size, CDR3 DNA, CDR3 protein. D genes are given only for firm matches. Not every row has a clone size; where given, it reads once, few, many or a size class.

TRBV19,TRBJ2-3,TRBD2,few,TGTGCCAGTAGTCCCGTAGCGGGGTACACAGATACGCAGTATTTT,CASSPVAGYTDTQYF
TRBV7-9,TRBJ2-7,TRBD1,few,TGTGCCAGCAGGGGGACAGGGGCCTCCTACGAGCAGTACTTC,CASRGTGASYEQYF
TRBV7-2,TRBJ2-7,TRBD2,few,TGTGCCAGCAGCCGTGGGTTAGGTGCGGGGGGTACCTACGAGCAGTACTTC,CASSRGLGAGGTYEQYF
TRBV6-5,TRBJ1-1,TRBD1,few,TGTGCCAGCAGGGGAAGGGGCGCAGGGGGCTTTGAAGCTTTCTTT,CASRGRGAGGFEAFF
TRBV16,TRBJ1-2,NA,NA,TGTGCCAGCAGCCGTACCAGGGAATATGGCTACACCTTC,CASSRTREYGYTF
TRBV28,TRBJ1-6,NA,NA,TGTGCCAGCAGCATCCTGGGGGGGGCGAATTCACCCCTCCACTTT,CASSILGGANSPLHF
TRBV7-2,TRBJ2-3,NA,few,TGTGCCAGCAGCTTAGCGGGGGGGCCGACAGATACGCAGTATTTT,CASSLAGGPTDTQYF
TRBV11-2,TRBJ2-1,NA,NA,TGTGCCAGCAGCACTATCGGGTATGAGCAGTTCTTC,CASSTIGYEQFF
TRBV7-7,TRBJ2-1,NA,few,TGTGCCAGCAGCCCCGACATAGCCTACAATGAGCAGTTCTTC,CASSPDIAYNEQFF
TRBV4-1,TRBJ2-3,NA,few,TGCGCCAGCAGCCAAGGTGGGGGGAGAACAGATACGCAGTATTTT,CASSQGGGRTDTQYF
TRBV7-8,TRBJ1-2,NA,few,TGTGCCAGCAGCTTAATGCGGCAGGGCTATGGCTACACCTTC,CASSLMRQGYGYTF
TRBV7-6,TRBJ1-3,NA,NA,TGTGCCAGCAGCTTAGGGGCAGGAAACACCATATATTTT,CASSLGAGNTIYF
TRBV7-7,TRBJ2-2,NA,NA,TGTGCCAGCAGCTTAGTGGTCGGCGGGAACACCGGGGAGCTGTTTTTT,CASSLVVGGNTGELFF
TRBV9,TRBJ2-1,NA,NA,TGTGCCAGCAGCGCCCAAGGGGGGGCGGGGTGGGATGAGCAGTTCTTC,CASSAQGGAGWDEQFF
TRBV18,TRBJ1-1,NA,NA,TGTGCCAGCTCAGCAACGTTTTCAGGGGACACTGAAGCTTTCTTT,CASSATFSGDTEAFF
TRBV5-6,TRBJ2-7,TRBD2,few,TGTGCCAGCAGCCAGCTAGCGGGGGTGAGCTCCTACGAGCAGTACTTC,CASSQLAGVSSYEQYF
TRBV7-2,TRBJ2-3,TRBD2,NA,TGTGCCAGCAGCCCGGGGGGAAGCACAGATACGCAGTATTTT,CASSPGGSTDTQYF
TRBV5-5,TRBJ2-7,NA,NA,TGTGCCAGCAGCCCCGCGGGCTCCTACGAGCAGTACTTC,CASSPAGSYEQYF
TRBV7-9,TRBJ2-1,NA,NA,TGTGCCAGCAGCTTAGCTAGCGCCTACAATGAGCAGTTCTTC,CASSLASAYNEQFF
TRBV27,TRBJ1-1,NA,NA,TGTGCCAGCAGTCTCAGTGGGGCTTACACTGAAGCTTTCTTT,CASSLSGAYTEAFF
TRBV5-1,TRBJ2-1,TRBD2,NA,TGCGCCAGCAGCTCCCCGGACCGGGGGGTTGAGCAGTTCTTC,CASSSPDRGVEQFF
TRBV6-5,TRBJ1-1,NA,few,TGTGCCAGCAGCCCGGGGCGGGGGCGGGTTCGGGAAGCTTTCTTT,CASSPGRGRVREAFF
TRBV7-2,TRBJ1-2,NA,few,TGTGCCAGCAGCTTAGACTACAGGGAAGGTGGCTACACCTTC,CASSLDYREGGYTF
TRBV7-8,TRBJ1-1,NA,few,TGTGCCAGCAGCTTAGCGTTCCTTGGGGAATCGGGAGGGAACACTGAAGCTTTCTTT,CASSLAFLGESGGNTEAFF
TRBV19,TRBJ2-1,NA,NA,TGTGCCAGTAGTATGAGGCTCTCCTACAATGAGCAGTTCTTC,CASSMRLSYNEQFF
TRBV6-5,TRBJ2-1,TRBD2,few,TGTGCCAGCAGTTACATGATAATGGGGGGGAGGGAGCAGTTCTTC,CASSYMIMGGREQFF
TRBV6-5,TRBJ2-7,TRBD2,few,TGTGCCAGCAGTTATGGGCGGGGGGGGACCTACGAGCAGTACTTC,CASSYGRGGTYEQYF
TRBV5-5,TRBJ1-2,NA,NA,TGTGCCAGCAGCTGGAGCGGGGCGAGCTATGGCTACACCTTC,CASSWSGASYGYTF
TRBV18,TRBJ2-5,NA,NA,TGTGCCAGCTCACTCCTCAGGGGGGACGAGACCCAGTACTTC,CASSLLRGDETQYF
TRBV28,TRBJ1-6,NA,few,TGTGGGGCGAATTCACCCCTCCACTTT,CGANSPLHF
TRBV30,TRBJ2-5,NA,few,TGTGCCTGGAGTCAAAGGCGGAGGCAGGAGACCCAGTACTTC,CAWSQRRRQETQYF
TRBV14,TRBJ1-2,TRBD1,NA,TGTGCCAGCAGCCGGGGACAGGGGGCTGGCTATGGCTACACCTTC,CASSRGQGAGYGYTF
TRBV28,TRBJ2-7,NA,NA,TGTGCCAGCAGTTCACCGTTCGCGGGTGCCTACGAGCAGTACTTC,CASSSPFAGAYEQYF
TRBV6-5,TRBJ1-1,NA,NA,TGTGCCAGCAGTACAGGGCTCAACACTGAAGCTTTCTTT,CASSTGLNTEAFF
TRBV7-9,TRBJ1-1,TRBD1,NA,TGTGCCAGCAGCTTATACCGGGACAGGGGCACTGAAGCTTTCTTT,CASSLYRDRGTEAFF
TRBV28,TRBJ1-1,NA,NA,TGTGCCAGCAGCATCGGGGGGCTATTGACTGAAGCTTTCTTT,CASSIGGLLTEAFF
TRBV18,TRBJ1-6,TRBD1,few,TGTGCCAGCTCACCAATTGGGACAGGGAATTCACCCCTCCACTTT,CASSPIGTGNSPLHF
TRBV19,TRBJ1-5,NA,NA,TGTGCCAGTAGTGGGTTCCTTAGGGGCGGCAATCAGCCCCAGCATTTT,CASSGFLRGGNQPQHF
TRBV7-9,TRBJ1-2,TRBD1,NA,TGTGCCAGCAGCAAGGGGGCCATTTATGGCTACACCTTC,CASSKGAIYGYTF
TRBV5-4,TRBJ1-1,NA,NA,TGTGCCACCCGTCCAGGGAGGTACACTGAAGCTTTCTTT,CATRPGRYTEAFF
TRBV5-1,TRBJ2-3,NA,NA,TGCGCCAGCAGCTTCCAGCGGGGCACAGATACGCAGTATTTT,CASSFQRGTDTQYF
TRBV2,TRBJ2-5,TRBD2,NA,TGTGCCAGCAGCTTAGCGGGGAGGGGAGAGACCCAGTACTTC,CASSLAGRGETQYF
TRBV19,TRBJ2-1,TRBD1,NA,TGTGCCAGTAGTCCCCCCGGACAGGGGGCCTACAATGAGCAGTTCTTC,CASSPPGQGAYNEQFF
TRBV18,TRBJ1-2,NA,NA,TGTGCCAGCTCGACCAGAGAGGGCGGGCTCTATGGCTACACCTTC,CASSTREGGLYGYTF
TRBV5-6,TRBJ1-1,TRBD1,NA,TGCGCCAGCAGCTTGGTGAGGGGACAGGGTGAAGCTTTCTTT,CASSLVRGQGEAFF
TRBV6-4,TRBJ2-1,TRBD2,NA,TGTGCCAGCAGTTATATAGCGGGGGCGGGCAATGAGCAGTTCTTC,CASSYIAGAGNEQFF